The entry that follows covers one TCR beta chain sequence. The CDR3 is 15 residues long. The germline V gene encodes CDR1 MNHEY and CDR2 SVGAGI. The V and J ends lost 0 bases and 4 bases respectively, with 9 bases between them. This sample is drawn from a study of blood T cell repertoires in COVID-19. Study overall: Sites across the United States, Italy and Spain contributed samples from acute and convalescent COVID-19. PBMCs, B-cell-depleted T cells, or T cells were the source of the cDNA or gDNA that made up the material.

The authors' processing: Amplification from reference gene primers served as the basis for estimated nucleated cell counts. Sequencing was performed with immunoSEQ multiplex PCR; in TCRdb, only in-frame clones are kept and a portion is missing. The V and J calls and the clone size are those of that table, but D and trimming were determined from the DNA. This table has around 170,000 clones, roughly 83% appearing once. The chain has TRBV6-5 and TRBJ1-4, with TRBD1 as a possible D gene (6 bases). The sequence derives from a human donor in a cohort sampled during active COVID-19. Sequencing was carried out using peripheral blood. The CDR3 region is CASSYSGDNNEKLFF. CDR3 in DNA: TGTGCCAGCAGTTACTCGGGGGACAATAATGAAAAACTGTTTTTT.